The present entry profiles one T cell receptor beta chain with its context. Cells were sorted from thawed PBMC rested overnight and stained with GMM-loaded CD1B tetramer, viability dye and anti-CD3. CD1B tetramers were loaded with Rhodococcus equi-derived C32 glucose monomycolate. Before cryopreservation, the sorted PBMC lost their CD14-expressing monocytes. Tetramer-negative cells, about 94,000 per donor, were also sorted. Assay used: immunoSEQ multiplex PCR; TCRdb lists only in-frame clones, some missing. The repertoire holds 54,000 or so clones, with approximately 81% as singletons. Germline-derived CDR1 and CDR2 are SNHLY and FYNNEI. The CDR3 is made up of 16 amino acids. Between the trimmed V and J ends, which lost 3 bases and 0 bases, there was a span of 11 bases. The data belong to a study of T cells in tuberculosis. Findings of the study overall: T cells binding CD1B-GMM tetramer weakly possibly escaped the sort.

Specimen: CD1b-GMM tetramer-negative cells sorted from PBMCs. The rearrangement joins TRBV2 to TRBJ2-2; D perhaps matches TRBD1 (5 bases). The TCR sequence derives from an adult woman with latent tuberculosis. CDR3 in DNA: TGTGCCAGCAGTGACGGTGGGGCAGCGAACACCGGGGAGCTGTTTTTT. Encoded protein: CASSDGGAANTGELFF.